This TCR beta chain emerged from a study of T cell changes during pregnancy in multiple sclerosis. Using immunoSEQ multiplex PCR, the repertoire was profiled, and TCRdb retains in-frame clones only, with some absent. The sample shows under 110,000 clones, about 90% of them seen only once. The origin of this receptor is a female donor with multiple sclerosis, enrolled in a pregnancy study. The sequencing used peripheral blood, collected before pregnancy.

The chain's CDR3 is CASSRDTEAFF. CDR3 bases: TGTGCCAGCAGTCGGGACACTGAAGCTTTCTTT. The V and J genes are TRBV2 and TRBJ1-1; D ambiguous. The CDR3 contains 11 residues. Germline V gives CDR1 SNHLY, CDR2 FYNNEI. V was clipped by 5 bases and J by 3 bases, with 4 bases between them.